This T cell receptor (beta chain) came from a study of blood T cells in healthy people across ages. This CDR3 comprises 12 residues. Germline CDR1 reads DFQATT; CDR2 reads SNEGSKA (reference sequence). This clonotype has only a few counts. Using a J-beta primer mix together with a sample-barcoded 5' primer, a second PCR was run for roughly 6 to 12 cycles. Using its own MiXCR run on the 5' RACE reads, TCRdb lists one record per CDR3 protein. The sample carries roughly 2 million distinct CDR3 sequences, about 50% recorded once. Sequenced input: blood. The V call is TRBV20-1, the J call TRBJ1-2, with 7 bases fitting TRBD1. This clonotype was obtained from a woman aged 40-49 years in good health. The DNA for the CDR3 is TGCAGCGGGAACCTGGGACAGTCTGGCTACACCTTC. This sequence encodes CSGNLGQSGYTF.